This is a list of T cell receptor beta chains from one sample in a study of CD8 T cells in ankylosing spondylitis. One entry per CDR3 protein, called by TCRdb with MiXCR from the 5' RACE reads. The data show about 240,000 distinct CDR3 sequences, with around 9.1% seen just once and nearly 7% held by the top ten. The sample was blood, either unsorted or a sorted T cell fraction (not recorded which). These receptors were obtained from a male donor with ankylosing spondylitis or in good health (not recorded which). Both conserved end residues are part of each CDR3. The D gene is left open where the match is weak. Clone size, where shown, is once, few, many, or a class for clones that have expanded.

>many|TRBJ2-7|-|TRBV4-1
TGCGCCAGCAGCCCAGTACCGGGACTCCCGGCCTACGAGCAGTACTTC
CASSPVPGLPAYEQYF
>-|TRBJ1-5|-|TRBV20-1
TGCAGTGCTGACCGTGATGGTGGCAATCAGCCCCAGCATTTT
CSADRDGGNQPQHF
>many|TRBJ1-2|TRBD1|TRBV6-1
TGTGCCAGCACCAGACAGGGGGGGGTCTATGGCTACACCTTC
CASTRQGGVYGYTF
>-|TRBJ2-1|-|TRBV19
TGTGCCAGTAGTTGGCCAGGGTACAATGAGCAGTTCTTC
CASSWPGYNEQFF
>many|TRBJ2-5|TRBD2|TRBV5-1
TGCGCCAGCGCCGGGGGACTAGCGGGAGAAGTTCGGCAAGAGACCCAGTACTTC
CASAGGLAGEVRQETQYF
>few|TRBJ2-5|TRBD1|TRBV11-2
TGTGCCAGCAGCTTGGTACAGGGGGCTCCCTCGAGACAAGAGACCCAGTACTTC
CASSLVQGAPSRQETQYF
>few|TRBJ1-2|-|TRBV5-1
TGCGCCAGCAGCTTGGAACTGACGGGCTATGGCTACACCTTC
CASSLELTGYGYTF
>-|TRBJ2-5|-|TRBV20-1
TGCAGTGCTAGAGATTCCTTTAGGAGGCTAGAGACCCAGTACTTC
CSARDSFRRLETQYF
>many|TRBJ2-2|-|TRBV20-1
TGCAGTGCTTTCCCTGTGGACAGAGCCAACACCGGGGAGCTGTTTTTT
CSAFPVDRANTGELFF
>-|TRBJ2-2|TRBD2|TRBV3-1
TGTGCCAGCAGCCAACTAGCGGGGGGTCCGAACACCGGGGAGCTGTTTTTT
CASSQLAGGPNTGELFF
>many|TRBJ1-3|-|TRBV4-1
TGCGCCAGCAGCCAAGGTGGGACCACGGACACCATATATTTT
CASSQGGTTDTIYF
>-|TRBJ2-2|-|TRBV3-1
TGTGCCACGACTTCGAACACCGGGGAGCTGTTTTTT
CATTSNTGELFF
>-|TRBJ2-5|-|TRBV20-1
TGCAGTGCTGCTCGGACCCAGGGAGAGACCCAGTACTTC
CSAARTQGETQYF
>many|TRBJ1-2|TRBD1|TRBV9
TGTGCCAGCAGCGACACACAGGGGGCGAACTATGGCTACACCTTC
CASSDTQGANYGYTF
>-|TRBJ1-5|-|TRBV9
TGTGCCAGCAGCGTAGGGCTCGGGAGCAATCAGCCCCAGCATTTT
CASSVGLGSNQPQHF
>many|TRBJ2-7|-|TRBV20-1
TGCAGTGCTAGGTCCTTAGCCGGCTACGAGCAGTACTTC
CSARSLAGYEQYF
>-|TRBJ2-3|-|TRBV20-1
TGCAGTGCTCCAAAGGACGGAGGAGATACGCAGTATTTT
CSAPKDGGDTQYF
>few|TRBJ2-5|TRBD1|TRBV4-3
TGCGCCAGCAGCCAAGATATCAGGGGGCGTGGGGAGACCCAGTACTTC
CASSQDIRGRGETQYF
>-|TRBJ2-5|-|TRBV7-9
TGTGCCAGCAGCTCCTTGGGGGGTATCCGAGAGACCCAGTACTTC
CASSSLGGIRETQYF
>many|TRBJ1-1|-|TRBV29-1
TGCAGCGTTGAACCAGGGAAGGAGATTTTCTTT
CSVEPGKEIFF
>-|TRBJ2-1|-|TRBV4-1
TGCGCCAGCAGCCCTTTCACTAAGGCGGACCTATCCTACAATGAGCAGTTCTTC
CASSPFTKADLSYNEQFF
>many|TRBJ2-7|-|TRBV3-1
TGTGCCAGCAGCCAAGGGTGGGACGGGAGAAGCGAGCAGTACTTC
CASSQGWDGRSEQYF
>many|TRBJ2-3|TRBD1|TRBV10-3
TGTGCCATCAGTGAGTCAGTAGGGGACAGCTCAAATACGCAGTATTTT
CAISESVGDSSNTQYF
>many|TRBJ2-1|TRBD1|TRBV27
TGTGCCAGCAGTTACACAGGGGTCAATGAGCAGTTCTTC
CASSYTGVNEQFF
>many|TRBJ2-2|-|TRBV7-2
TGTGCCAGCAGATCCTCCGGCACCGGGGAGCTGTTTTTT
CASRSSGTGELFF
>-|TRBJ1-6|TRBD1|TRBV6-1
TGTGCCAGCAATACGGACAGGGACCGAAATAATTCACCCCTCCACTTT
CASNTDRDRNNSPLHF
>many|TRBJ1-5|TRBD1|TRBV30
TGTGCCTGGACTAACCGCCGCGGACAGGGGCCCTCTAGCTATCAGCCCCAGCATTTT
CAWTNRRGQGPSSYQPQHF
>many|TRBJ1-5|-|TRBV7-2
TGTGCCAGCAGCTTACTGGGTGGCAATCAGCCCCAGCATTTT
CASSLLGGNQPQHF
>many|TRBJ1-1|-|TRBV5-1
TGCGCCAGCAGGGAGGGTTCAGGGGTGAACACTGAAGCTTTCTTT
CASREGSGVNTEAFF
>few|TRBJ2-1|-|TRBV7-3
TGTGCCAGCAGCTCTACCGGGGGATTCGATGAGCAGTTCTTC
CASSSTGGFDEQFF
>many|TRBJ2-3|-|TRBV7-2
TGTGCCAGCAGCTCCCCGGCCCTTAGATCAGATACGCAGTATTTT
CASSSPALRSDTQYF
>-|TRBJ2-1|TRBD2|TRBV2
TGTGCCAGCAGTGAGACTAGCGGGGTGAGGAATGAGCAGTTCTTC
CASSETSGVRNEQFF
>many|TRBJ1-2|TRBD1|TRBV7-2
TGTGCCAGCAGCGTCACAGGGGGTCGCGGCTATGGCTACACCTTC
CASSVTGGRGYGYTF
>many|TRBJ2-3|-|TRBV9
TGTGCCAGCAGCGTAGATTCTAGCACAGATACGCAGTATTTT
CASSVDSSTDTQYF
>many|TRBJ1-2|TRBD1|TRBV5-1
TGCGCCAGCAGCTTGGGGACAGGGGCTAACTATGGCTACACCTTC
CASSLGTGANYGYTF
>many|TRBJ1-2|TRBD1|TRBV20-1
TGCAGTGCAGGGGGACAGGGTTATGGCTACACCTTC
CSAGGQGYGYTF
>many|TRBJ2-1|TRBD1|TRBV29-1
TGCAGCGTCCGACAGGGGGGGGGTGAGCAGTTCTTC
CSVRQGGGEQFF
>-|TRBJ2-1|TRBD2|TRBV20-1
TGCAGTGCTAGCTTAGCGGGGGGGAATGAGCAGTTCTTC
CSASLAGGNEQFF
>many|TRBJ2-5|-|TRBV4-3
TGCGCCAGCAGCCAAGATAGAGGACAGCGAGAGACCCAGTACTTC
CASSQDRGQRETQYF
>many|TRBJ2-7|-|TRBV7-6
TGTGCCAGCAGCTCTGGCGGCGGCTACGAGCAGTACTTC
CASSSGGGYEQYF
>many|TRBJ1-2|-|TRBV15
TGTGCCTCGTGTGATTTGGGCTACACCTTC
CASCDLGYTF
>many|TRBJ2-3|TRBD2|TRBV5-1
TGCGCCAGCAGCCTATCAGCGGGGGACGCAGATACGCAGTATTTT
CASSLSAGDADTQYF
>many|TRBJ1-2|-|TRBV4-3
TGCGCCAGCAGCCAAGAACTTGGCCAGGTTAACTATGGCTACACCTTC
CASSQELGQVNYGYTF
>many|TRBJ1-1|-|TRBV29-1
TGCAGCGTTCGACCCCACGGGGGCACTGAAGCTTTCTTT
CSVRPHGGTEAFF
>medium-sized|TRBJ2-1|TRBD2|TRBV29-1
TGCAGCGTTGACGGCCTACTAGCGGGAGAGGGTAATGAGCAGTTCTTC
CSVDGLLAGEGNEQFF
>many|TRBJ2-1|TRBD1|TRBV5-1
TGCGCCAGCACCCCCGGGACAGGATACAATGAGCAGTTCTTC
CASTPGTGYNEQFF
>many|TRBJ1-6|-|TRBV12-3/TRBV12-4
TGTGCCAGCAGACAGACAGGTTCAAATTCACCCCTCCACTTT
CASRQTGSNSPLHF
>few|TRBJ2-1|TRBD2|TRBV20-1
TGCAGTGCTAGCTTTAGCGGGAGCGCATCGAGCAGGTTCTTC
CSASFSGSASSRFF
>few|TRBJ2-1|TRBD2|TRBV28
TGTGCCAGCAGTCGATCCGGGACTACGTACAATGAGCAGTTCTTC
CASSRSGTTYNEQFF